The 6 T cell receptor beta chains given below trace back to one sample, sequenced in a study of metastatic and nonmetastatic thyroid tumors (dated by TCRdb to the early 2020s). The method was PCR. TCRdb shows the sequencer as Illumina HiSeq 4000. The public sequencing data were trimmed at Q25 with fastp and processed into clonotypes with MiXCR by TCRdb, which kept only in-frame beta chains. The sample records some 20,000 clones, about a third of which are singletons. Jointly, the top ten make up over 25% of the sample. None of the patients had been given any treatment before thyroid surgery. The sample comprised tumor tissue. These TCRs come from a female donor with papillary thyroid cancer or a benign thyroid nodule (not recorded which). Some clones in this sample may be carry-over from other donors' samples.

This clone was seen a few times. The chain recombines TRBV6-5 with TRBJ1-2; 11 positions match TRBD1. This CDR3 region has 16 residues. CDR1 and CDR2 from the germline V gene are MNHEY and SVGAGI. V shed 6 bases, J shed 4 bases, and the junction held 10 bases outside the gene matches. CDR3 coding DNA: TGTGCCAGCAGCTATATAAGGACAGGGGGCGGCTATGGCTACACCTTC. This gives the protein CASSYIRTGGGYGYTF.

In DNA, the CDR3 is TGTGCCAGCAGTTGGGGGACAGGGGGCGTCGATACGCAGTATTTT. Protein sequence: CASSWGTGGVDTQYF. The chain employs TRBV2 and TRBJ2-3; 12 bases match TRBD1. V lost 5 bases, J lost 6 bases, and 6 bases stayed unmatched. This CDR3 has 15 residues. The germline V gene encodes CDR1 SNHLY and CDR2 FYNNEI. Filled out from reference TRBV2 and TRBJ2-3, the complete variable domain reads EPEVTQTPSHQVTQMGQEVILRCVPISNHLYFYWYRQILGQKVEFLVSFYNNEISEKSEIFDDQFSVERPDGSNFTLKIRSTKLEDSAMYFCASSWGTGGVDTQYFGPGTRLTVL.

This chain uses TRBV19 with TRBJ2-3, with D possibly called TRBD1 or TRBD2 (5 bases each). Germline lookup yields CDR1 LNHDA and CDR2 SQIVND (reference sequence). This CDR3 spans 15 amino acids. The V end was cut by 5 bases, the J end by 1 base, with 13 bases between. CDR3 coding DNA: TGTGCCAGTAGTGTCTCGGGACGCCGCACAGATACGCAGTATTTT. Translation gives CASSVSGRRTDTQYF.

By sample fraction, this clone is medium-sized. The V call is TRBV6-2 or TRBV6-3, the J call TRBJ2-1; D uncertain. V was shortened by 6 bases and J by 0 bases, with 9 bases between the two germline ends. Germline CDR1 MNHEY, CDR2 SVGEGT. CDR3 length equals 14 residues. Here the CDR3 DNA reads TGTGCCAGCAGGAACCTTAACTCCTACAATGAGCAGTTCTTC. Its protein is CASRNLNSYNEQFF.

The chain employs TRBV28 and TRBJ2-7; maybe TRBD1 (7 bases). The CDR3 sequence is 14 residues long. V lost 5 bases and J 10 bases, leaving 21 bases between the germline ends. CDR1 is MDHEN and CDR2 is SYDVKM in the germline V gene. In DNA, the CDR3 is TGTGCCAGCAGTCCGGAGACAGGGAGGCAGCTTCAGTACTTC. Protein sequence: CASSPETGRQLQYF.

The chain joins TRBV19 to TRBJ1-2; tentatively, D is TRBD1 (5 bases). CDR3 size: 17 residues. Germline lookup yields CDR1 LNHDA and CDR2 SQIVND (reference sequence). V lost 5 bases, J lost 5 bases, and 24 bases lay in between. The CDR3 loop reads CASSRSGSSVLIYGYTF. CDR3 nucleotide sequence: TGTGCCAGTAGTCGTTCAGGGTCCTCGGTCCTAATTTATGGCTACACCTTC.